These T cell receptor beta chains were read from a single sample in a study of early T cells in non-severe SARS-CoV-2 infection. TCRdb processed the 5' RACE reads anew with MiXCR; each CDR3 protein has one entry. The repertoire holds under 50,000 distinct CDR3 sequences, with about 25% as singletons. This sample comprised whole blood, obtained at baseline. The receptors come from an adult who was a healthcare worker with PCR-confirmed SARS-CoV-2 infection or an uninfected control (not recorded which). Both conserved end residues are part of each CDR3.

j_gene,v_gene,CDR3aa
TRBJ1-1,TRBV20-1,CSARGVGGRMNTEAFF
TRBJ2-3,TRBV7-6,CASSFEWGGVSTDTQYF
TRBJ1-1,TRBV2,CASSAVGQTENTEAFF
TRBJ2-5,TRBV7-2,CASSLQGANRETQYF
TRBJ1-2,TRBV27,CASSLYLTGGYTF
TRBJ2-5,TRBV7-8,CASSQVAGPMKETQYF
TRBJ1-5,TRBV7-2,CASSLFDDQPQHF
TRBJ2-5,TRBV20-1,CSQLGGGALETQYF
TRBJ1-2,TRBV12-3/TRBV12-4,CASSLGAGYTF
TRBJ2-5,TRBV5-1,CASSYRQGPSQETQYF
TRBJ2-2,TRBV27,CASNPWGNGELFF
TRBJ2-7,TRBV25-1,CASSVLGQGYEQYF
TRBJ1-5,TRBV7-2,CASSFGTGDQPQHF
TRBJ1-2,TRBV18,CASSPARGNGYTF
TRBJ2-5,TRBV12-3/TRBV12-4,CASSLALRVEPQETQYF
TRBJ2-2,TRBV12-3/TRBV12-4,CASSSRTGTAGVTGELFF
TRBJ2-1,TRBV7-6,CASSLVEGGAYNEQFF